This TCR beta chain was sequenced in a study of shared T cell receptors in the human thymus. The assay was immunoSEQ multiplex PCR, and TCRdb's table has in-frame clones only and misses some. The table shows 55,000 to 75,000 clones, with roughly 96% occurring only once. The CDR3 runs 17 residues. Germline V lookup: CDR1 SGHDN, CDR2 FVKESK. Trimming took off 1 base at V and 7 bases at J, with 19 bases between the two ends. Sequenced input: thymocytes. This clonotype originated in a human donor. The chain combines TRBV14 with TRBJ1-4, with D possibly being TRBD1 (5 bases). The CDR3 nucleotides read TGTGCCAGCAGCCAAGGGGAGAAGGGGCTGTTTGGTGAAAAACTGTTTTTT. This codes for CASSQGEKGLFGEKLFF.